These 25 T cell receptor beta chains were sequenced from one sample in a study of vaccination effects on CD4 cells after COVID-19. When about ten days of culture had elapsed, CD4+ T cells were isolated. The cohort was immunized with two doses of either the BNT162b2 or mRNA-1273 vaccine. The assay was immunoSEQ multiplex PCR, and TCRdb's table has in-frame clones only and misses some. The repertoire holds approximately 57,000 clones, with 78% as singletons. The antigens for these receptors are not known. Sequenced material: CD4+ T cells from PBMCs cultured without peptide, taken after COVID-19 vaccination. The receptors come from a human donor who received a COVID-19 vaccine.

The chain couples TRBV6-5 to TRBJ2-7, with 8 nucleotides matching TRBD1. The CDR3 is made up of 15 amino acids. V shed 5 bases and J 5 bases; nucleotides not matched to a gene: 11. The germline V gene has CDR1 MNHEY and CDR2 SVGAGI. The CDR3: CASSQTGQEVDEQYF. The CDR3 DNA reads as TGTGCCAGCAGTCAAACGGGACAGGAAGTCGACGAGCAGTACTTC.

The V call is TRBV5-1, the J call TRBJ2-1; a weak D match, TRBD1 (6 bases). CDR1 and CDR2 (germline): SGHRS, YFSETQ. The V gene lost 3 bases and the J gene lost 3 bases, with 22 bases spanning the gap. The CDR3 is made up of 18 amino acids. CDR3 sequence: CASSSPIQGNANYNEQFF. CDR3 bases: TGCGCCAGCAGCTCGCCGATACAGGGTAATGCCAACTACAATGAGCAGTTCTTC.

The V gene is TRBV7-9, the J gene TRBJ1-6; unclear D gene. Trimming removed 5 bases at V and 6 bases at J, with 8 bases between. Looked up from germline, CDR1 is SEHNR and CDR2 is FQNEAQ (reference sequence). CDR3 length: 13 amino acids. The CDR3 DNA follows: TGTGCCAGCAGCCGGGAACTTAATTCACCCCTCCACTTT. Protein sequence: CASSRELNSPLHF.

The V call is TRBV6-1, the J call TRBJ2-2, with D unclear. The germline V gene has CDR1 MNHNS and CDR2 SASEGT. The CDR3 has 14 residues. V was clipped by 1 base and J by 4 bases, with 7 bases between them. CDR3 sequence (DNA): TGTGCCAGCAGTGAAGGGGTCGCCACCGGGGAGCTGTTTTTT. Its protein is CASSEGVATGELFF.

This clone has more than one count but fewer than ten. The chain links TRBV12-3 or TRBV12-4 to TRBJ1-2, with D perhaps matching TRBD1 (6 bases). Deletions cut 7 bases from V and 7 bases from J, with 13 bases between. This CDR3 contains 12 residues. Written as DNA, the CDR3 is TGTGCCAGCACCCCGCCGGGGGCTGGCTACACCTTC. Translated: CASTPPGAGYTF.

V gene TRBV18 combines with J gene TRBJ2-2; possibly TRBD2 for D (6 bases). V lost 3 bases and J lost 2, with 13 bases in between. Germline loops: CDR1 KGHSH, CDR2 LQKENI. The length of the CDR3 is 16 residues. CDR3 in DNA: TGTGCCAGCTCACCGCTCGAGGGACTTAACACCGGGGAGCTGTTTTTT. Translation: CASSPLEGLNTGELFF.

The chain employs TRBV25-1 and TRBJ1-5; D is possibly TRBD1 (5 bases). This CDR3 is built from 12 residues. Trimming removed 3 bases from V and 7 bases from J, with 7 bases in between. The germline V gene has CDR1 MGHDK and CDR2 SYGVNS. The CDR3, as DNA: TGTGCCAGCAGTGAGGGGGGGCAGCCCCAGCATTTT. This encodes CASSEGGQPQHF.

In its sample, this clone was seen once. The chain couples TRBV27 to TRBJ2-4; 9 nucleotides agree with TRBD1. The CDR3 loop spans 17 amino acids. The J segment lost 9 bases and the V segment lost 0 bases, leaving 12 bases of the junction unmatched. Germline V lookup: CDR1 MNHEY, CDR2 SMNVEV (reference sequence). The CDR3 region is CASSLSRTGVGSGIQYF. In nucleotides, the CDR3 is TGTGCCAGCAGTTTATCCCGGACAGGGGTGGGTTCCGGCATTCAGTACTTC.

V is TRBV5-1 and J is TRBJ2-6; TRBD2 agrees at 9 bases. Germline loops: CDR1 SGHRS, CDR2 YFSETQ. This CDR3 is built from 17 residues. V trimming: 4 bases; J trimming: 3 bases; junction bases outside the gene matches: 8. The CDR3 loop reads CASSPGLATSGANVLTF. The CDR3 bases are TGCGCCAGCAGCCCGGGACTAGCCACCAGTGGGGCCAACGTCCTGACTTTC.

The V and J genes are TRBV18 and TRBJ2-2; TRBD2 matches 9 bases. Germline-derived CDR1 and CDR2 are KGHSH and LQKENI. This CDR3 is built from 20 residues. The V and J ends lost 6 bases and 0 bases, in that order; junction bases with no gene match: 17. The CDR3 DNA sequence: TGTGCCAGCTCCCTACGGGGACTAGCACAACTGGCATCGAACACCGGGGAGCTGTTTTTT. This encodes CASSLRGLAQLASNTGELFF.

The V gene is TRBV7-9, the J gene TRBJ2-5; D is perhaps TRBD1 (5 bases). The CDR3 length is 13 residues. V was pared by 6 bases and J by 5 bases, with 13 bases between. Germline CDR1 and CDR2: SEHNR and FQNEAQ (reference sequence). The CDR3 sequence: CASSIGDLETQYF. In DNA, the CDR3 is TGTGCCAGCAGTATAGGGGATCTGGAGACCCAGTACTTC.

This clone has only a few counts. This rearrangement joins TRBV10-3 to TRBJ1-5, with D unclear. V lost 0 bases to trimming and J lost 0 bases, with 6 bases between them. The CDR3 contains 15 residues. Germline loops: CDR1 ENHRY, CDR2 SYGVKD. CDR3 nucleotide sequence: TGTGCCATCAGTGAGTCGGGAATTAGCAATCAGCCCCAGCATTTT. Amino acid sequence: CAISESGISNQPQHF.

On this clone itself: Mismatch with germline at one junction end may stem from a read error. The chain uses TRBV5-4 and TRBJ1-3; possibly TRBD1 for D (5 bases). This CDR3 spans 15 amino acids. Germline CDR1 SGHNT, CDR2 YYREEE (reference sequence). CDR3: CASSLVAGLWKHHIF. CDR3 nucleotide sequence: TGTGCCAGCAGCTTGGTCGCAGGGCTCTGGAAACACCATATATTT.

The chain combines TRBV7-2 with TRBJ2-3; the match to TRBD1 covers 7 bases. V was clipped by 5 bases and J by 7 bases; unmatched bases: 9. The germline gives CDR1 SGHTA, CDR2 FQGNSA. The CDR3 is made up of 14 amino acids. DNA for the CDR3: TGTGCCAGCAGCCCTGACAGGGTATATCATACGCAGTATTTT. This encodes CASSPDRVYHTQYF. The whole variable domain, filled in from reference TRBV7-2 and TRBJ2-3, reads GAGVSQSPSNKVTEKGKDVELRCDPISGHTALYWYRQSLGQGLEFLIYFQGNSAPDKSGLPSDRFSAERTGGSVSTLTIQRTQQEDSAVYLCASSPDRVYHTQYFGPGTRLTVL.

CDR3 loop: CASSQGKQELQYF. The CDR3 nucleotides are TGTGCCAGCAGCCAAGGTAAACAGGAACTGCAGTACTTC. The V call is TRBV4-2, the J call TRBJ2-7, with D perhaps matching TRBD1 (5 bases). From germline, CDR1 is LGHNA and CDR2 YNFKEQ. With 1 base removed from V and 9 bases from J, the gap between germline ends came to 13 bases. The CDR3 has 13 amino acids.

This chain connects TRBV12-3 or TRBV12-4 to TRBJ2-1; a weak D match, TRBD1 (5 bases). The CDR3 covers 13 residues. Trimming took off 2 bases at V and 6 bases at J, with 8 bases between the two ends. The CDR3 here is CASSLKGPNEQFF. In nucleotides, the CDR3 is TGTGCCAGCAGTTTAAAGGGGCCCAATGAGCAGTTCTTC.

The chain carries TRBV24-1 and TRBJ1-1; TRBD1 might be the D (5 bases). CDR1 KGHDR and CDR2 SFDVKD come from the germline V gene. The ends were cut back, 4 bases at V and 6 bases at J, with 11 bases in the middle. This CDR3 is built from 13 residues. The chain's CDR3 is CATSDSGGAEAFF. The DNA for the CDR3 is TGTGCCACCAGTGACTCGGGGGGGGCTGAAGCTTTCTTT.

The chain uses TRBV29-1 and TRBJ2-2; 12 bases match TRBD2. J was trimmed by 9 bases and V by 2 bases; bases with no gene match: 13. From germline, CDR1 is SQVTM and CDR2 ANQGSEA. CDR3 length: 17 amino acids. CDR3 amino acids: CSVETRKTSGGLRELFF. CDR3 nucleotides: TGCAGCGTTGAAACCCGGAAGACTAGCGGGGGCCTAAGGGAGCTGTTTTTT.

The chain joins TRBV2 to TRBJ2-3; 8 positions match TRBD1. Germline CDR1 SNHLY, CDR2 FYNNEI. V lost 3 bases and J lost 3; bases outside the gene matches: 5. The CDR3 is made up of 15 amino acids. As DNA, the CDR3 is TGTGCCAGCAGTGACTCCGGGACAGGTACAGATACGCAGTATTTT. Encoded protein: CASSDSGTGTDTQYF.

The rearrangement links TRBV6-5 to TRBJ1-6, with 9 nucleotides matching TRBD1. This CDR3 is 16 amino acids long. Germline V gene sequence: CDR1 MNHEY, CDR2 SVGAGI. Trimming cost V 0 bases and J 9 bases; bases outside gene matches: 6. Here the CDR3 DNA reads TGTGCCAGCAGTTACTCACGGACAGGGGTGGGTTCACCCCTCCACTTT. Translating gives CASSYSRTGVGSPLHF.

The V and J genes are TRBV15 and TRBJ2-5; D gene ambiguous. Trimming took off 2 bases at V and 0 bases at J, with 4 bases between the two ends. The CDR3 consists of 13 residues. Per the germline V gene, CDR1 is LNHNV and CDR2 is YYDKDF (reference sequence). Here the CDR3 reads CATSRLYQETQYF. Here the CDR3 DNA reads TGTGCCACCAGCAGATTGTACCAAGAGACCCAGTACTTC.

V usage is TRBV9 and J usage is TRBJ1-3, with 7 nucleotides matching TRBD1. V dropped 0 bases and J dropped 6; count of bases not matched to a gene: 6. From germline, CDR1 is SGDLS and CDR2 YYNGEE. The CDR3 contains 15 residues. CDR3 sequence (DNA): TGTGCCAGCAGCGTAGGCGGCAGGGGGGTAAACACCATATATTTT. The encoded protein is CASSVGGRGVNTIYF.

The chain couples TRBV4-1 to TRBJ2-1; 9 bases map to TRBD2. The CDR3 runs 13 residues. CDR1 and CDR2 (germline): MGHRA, YSYEKL. V lost 5 bases to trimming and J lost 9 bases; unmatched junction nucleotides: 5. CDR3 bases: TGCGCCAGCAGCGCCGCGGGGGGGGTTGAGCAGTTCTTC. Translation gives CASSAAGGVEQFF.

On this clone: This sample also contains other DNA sequences that code for the same CDR3. The CDR3 DNA follows: TGTGCCAGCAGTGGGCAGGGAAGCACTGAAGCTTTCTTT. Translation gives CASSGQGSTEAFF. V usage is TRBV2 and J usage is TRBJ1-1, with D tentatively TRBD1 (5 bases). CDR3 length: 13 amino acids. With 4 bases removed from V and 4 bases from J, the gap between germline ends came to 10 bases. Germline V gene sequence: CDR1 SNHLY, CDR2 FYNNEI.

This sequence joins TRBV29-1 and TRBJ1-3; possibly TRBD1 for D (5 bases). The CDR3 length is 14 residues. The germline V gene has CDR1 SQVTM and CDR2 ANQGSEA. V was shortened by 3 bases and J by 1 base, with 10 bases between the two germline ends. The CDR3 loop is CSVDRQSSGNTIYF. The CDR3, as DNA: TGCAGCGTTGATCGACAGTCATCTGGAAACACCATATATTTT.